The clone carrying this T cell receptor beta chain was counted many times. Its antigen remains unknown. The source of the sample is a study of T cell repertoires in cytomegalovirus infection. About the research overall: Indications came from public TCR beta signatures; they pointed to CMV infection and to a matching HLA type. Study-level results: Identification of carriers of CMV plus the relevant HLA was performed using cumulative public TCR beta family frequency. Predominance within the ex vivo response was attributable to HLA-C-restricted CMV-specific TCR beta clonotypes.

Germline values: CDR1 SEHNR, CDR2 FQNEAQ (reference sequence). This CDR3 comprises 15 residues. After removal of 6 bases from V and 3 bases from J, the junction contained 8 bases not matched to a gene. TCRdb reanalysed the reads using MiXCR and keeps one entry per CDR3 protein. The sample records approximately 550,000 distinct CDR3 sequences, 16% being singletons. The chain couples TRBV7-9 to TRBJ2-7; the match to TRBD1 covers 10 bases. The receptor was isolated from a human donor in good health (CMV status not recorded). Some clones in this sample may be carry-over from other donors' samples. The sequenced sample consisted of CD8+ T cells from PBMCs. Here the CDR3 DNA reads TGTGCCAGCAGTTTCCCCGGGACAGGGGACTACGAGCAGTACTTC. Protein: CASSFPGTGDYEQYF.